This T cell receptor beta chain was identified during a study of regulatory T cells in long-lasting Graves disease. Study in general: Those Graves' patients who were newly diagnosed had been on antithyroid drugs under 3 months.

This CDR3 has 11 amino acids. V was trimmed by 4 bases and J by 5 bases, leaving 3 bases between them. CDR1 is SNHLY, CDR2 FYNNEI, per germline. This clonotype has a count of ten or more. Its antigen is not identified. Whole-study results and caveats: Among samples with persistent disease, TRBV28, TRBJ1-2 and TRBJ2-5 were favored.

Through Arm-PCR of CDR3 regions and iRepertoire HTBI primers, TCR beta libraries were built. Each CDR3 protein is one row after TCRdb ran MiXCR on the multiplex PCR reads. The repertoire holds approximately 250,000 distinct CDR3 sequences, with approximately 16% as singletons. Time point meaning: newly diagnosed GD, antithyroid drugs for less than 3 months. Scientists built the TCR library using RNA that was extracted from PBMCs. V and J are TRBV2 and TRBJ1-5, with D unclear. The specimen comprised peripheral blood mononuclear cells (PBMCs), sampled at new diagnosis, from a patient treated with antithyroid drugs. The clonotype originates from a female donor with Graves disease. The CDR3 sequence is CASSGDQPQHF. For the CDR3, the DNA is TGTGCCAGCAGTGGGGATCAGCCCCAGCATTTT. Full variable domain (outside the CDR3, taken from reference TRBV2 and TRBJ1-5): EPEVTQTPSHQVTQMGQEVILRCVPISNHLYFYWYRQILGQKVEFLVSFYNNEISEKSEIFDDQFSVERPDGSNFTLKIRSTKLEDSAMYFCASSGDQPQHFGDGTRLSIL.